The T cell receptor (beta chain) under discussion was sequenced for a study of cytomegalovirus exposure and HLA in healthy donors. Overall study results and limits: The tendency of first-cohort TCR clusters to co-occur in the approximately 120 validation repertoires was identified by a subsequent analysis.

CDR1 is SNHLY, CDR2 FYNNEI, per germline. V shed 4 bases and J shed 1 base, with 19 bases lying between them. The CDR3 runs to 18 residues. In the case of this clone: What it recognizes is unknown.

Here immunoSEQ multiplex PCR was the method, and the copy in TCRdb shows in-frame clones only, minus some. The table has 150,000 to 200,000 clones, approximately 84% seen once. This TCR derives from a woman in her late teens or twenties in good health and CMV-seropositive. Input material: PBMCs. The gene calls are TRBV2 and TRBJ2-2; D is perhaps TRBD1 (5 bases). The CDR3 protein is CASSVLQVFFQNTGELFF. Here the CDR3 DNA reads TGTGCCAGCAGTGTTTTACAGGTCTTCTTTCAGAACACCGGGGAGCTGTTTTTT.